This TCR beta chain derives from a study of cytomegalovirus exposure and HLA in healthy donors. General study results and limits: Most TCR beta V segments were productive about 87% or about 30% of the time in an earlier analysis. The authors assumed roughly uniform sequencing depth across donors for presence/absence analyses.

Primers: 60 Vbeta forward and 13 Jbeta reverse. Repertoires were generated with immunoSEQ multiplex PCR, while TCRdb's copy carries only in-frame clones and drops some. The data contain over 150,000 clones, about 88% of them singletons. Comment on this clone: Its antigen is currently unknown.

CDR3 length: 18 amino acids. The V segment lost 7 bases and the J segment 2 bases; nucleotides outside the gene matches: 12. Germline CDR1 is SQVTM and CDR2 is ANQGSEA. This chain uses TRBV29-1 with TRBJ2-1, with 15 nucleotides matching TRBD2. This sequence originates from a man aged 25-45 years in good health and CMV-seropositive. The sequencing sample was made of PBMCs. The CDR3 DNA is TGCAGCGCCCGGGGACTAGCGGGAGGCAGTGGGACCTACAATGAGCAGTTCTTC. Its translation is CSARGLAGGSGTYNEQFF.